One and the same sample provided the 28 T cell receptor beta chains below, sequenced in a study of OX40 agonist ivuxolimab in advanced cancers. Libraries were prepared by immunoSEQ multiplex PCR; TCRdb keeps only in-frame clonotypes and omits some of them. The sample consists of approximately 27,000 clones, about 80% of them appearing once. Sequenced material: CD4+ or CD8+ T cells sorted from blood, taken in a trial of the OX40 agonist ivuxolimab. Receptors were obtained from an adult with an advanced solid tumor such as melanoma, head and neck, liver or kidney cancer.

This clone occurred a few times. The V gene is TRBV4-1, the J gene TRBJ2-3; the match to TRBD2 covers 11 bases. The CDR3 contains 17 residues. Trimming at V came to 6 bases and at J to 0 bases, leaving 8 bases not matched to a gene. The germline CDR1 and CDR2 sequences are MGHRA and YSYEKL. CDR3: CASRGVAGGSSTDTQYF. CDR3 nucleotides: TGCGCCAGCAGGGGGGTAGCGGGGGGGTCTAGCACAGATACGCAGTATTTT.

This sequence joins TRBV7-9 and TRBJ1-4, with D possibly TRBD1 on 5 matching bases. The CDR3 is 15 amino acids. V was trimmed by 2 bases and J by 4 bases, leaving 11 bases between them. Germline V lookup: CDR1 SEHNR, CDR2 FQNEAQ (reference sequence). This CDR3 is CASSLLAGHNEKLFF. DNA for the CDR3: TGTGCCAGCAGCTTACTGGCAGGACATAATGAAAAACTGTTTTTT.

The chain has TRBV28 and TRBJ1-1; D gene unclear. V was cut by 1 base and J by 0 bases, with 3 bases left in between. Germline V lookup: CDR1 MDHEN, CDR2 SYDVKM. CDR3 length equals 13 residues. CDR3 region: CASSLYLNTEAFF. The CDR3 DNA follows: TGTGCCAGCAGTTTATATTTGAACACTGAAGCTTTCTTT.

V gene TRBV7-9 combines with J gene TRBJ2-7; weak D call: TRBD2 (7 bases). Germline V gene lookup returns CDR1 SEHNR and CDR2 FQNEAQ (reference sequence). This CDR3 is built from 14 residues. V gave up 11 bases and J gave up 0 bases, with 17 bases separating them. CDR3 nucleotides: TGTGCCGTTCCCCGGGGGGCCAACTCCTACGAGCAGTACTTC. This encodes CAVPRGANSYEQYF.

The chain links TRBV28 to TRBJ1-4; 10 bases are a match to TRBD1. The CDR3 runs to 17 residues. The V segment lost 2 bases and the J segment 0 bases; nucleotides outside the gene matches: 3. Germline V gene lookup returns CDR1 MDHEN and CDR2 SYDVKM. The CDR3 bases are TGTGCCAGCAGTTTAACGGGGACAGGGGCAACTAATGAAAAACTGTTTTTT. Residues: CASSLTGTGATNEKLFF.

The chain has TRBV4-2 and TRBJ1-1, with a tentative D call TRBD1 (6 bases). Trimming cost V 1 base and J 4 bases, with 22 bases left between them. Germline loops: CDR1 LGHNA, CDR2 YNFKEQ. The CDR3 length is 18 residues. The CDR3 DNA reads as TGTGCCAGCAGCCAAGTGGGGCCAGGGGAAGCGGGGGGCACTGAAGCTTTCTTT. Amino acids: CASSQVGPGEAGGTEAFF.

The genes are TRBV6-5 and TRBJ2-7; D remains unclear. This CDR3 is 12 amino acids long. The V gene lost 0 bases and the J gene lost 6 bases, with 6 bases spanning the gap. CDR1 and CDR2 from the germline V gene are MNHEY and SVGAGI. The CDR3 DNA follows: TGTGCCAGCAGTTACTCGATGTTCGAGCAGTACTTC. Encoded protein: CASSYSMFEQYF.

The CDR3 nucleotides read TGTGCCAGCAGCCAAGATCAGACTAGCGGGCCCTACAATGAGCAGTTCTTC. Amino acids: CASSQDQTSGPYNEQFF. This rearrangement joins TRBV14 to TRBJ2-1, with 10 bases identical to TRBD2. The CDR3 is made up of 17 amino acids. CDR1 is SGHDN and CDR2 is FVKESK in the germline V gene. Unmatched junction bases numbered 4, after V lost 0 bases and J lost 2 bases.

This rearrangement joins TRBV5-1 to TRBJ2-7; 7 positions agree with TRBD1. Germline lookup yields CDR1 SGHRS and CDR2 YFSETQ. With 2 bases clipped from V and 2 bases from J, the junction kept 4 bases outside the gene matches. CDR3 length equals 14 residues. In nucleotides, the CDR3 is TGCGCCAGCAGCTTACAGGGGAATGCCTACGAGCAGTACTTC. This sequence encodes CASSLQGNAYEQYF.

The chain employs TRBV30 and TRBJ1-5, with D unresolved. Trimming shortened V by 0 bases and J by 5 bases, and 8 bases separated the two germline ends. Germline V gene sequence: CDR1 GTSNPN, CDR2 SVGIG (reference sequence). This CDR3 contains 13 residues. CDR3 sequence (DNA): TGTGCCTGGAGTGTGTCAGGCGATCAGCCCCAGCATTTT. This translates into CAWSVSGDQPQHF.

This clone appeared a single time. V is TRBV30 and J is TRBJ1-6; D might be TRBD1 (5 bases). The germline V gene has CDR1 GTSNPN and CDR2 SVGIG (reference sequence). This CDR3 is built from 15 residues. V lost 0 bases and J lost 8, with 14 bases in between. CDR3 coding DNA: TGTGCCTGGAGTGTTAGGAGGGGAAAGGATTCACCCCTCCACTTT. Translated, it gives CAWSVRRGKDSPLHF.

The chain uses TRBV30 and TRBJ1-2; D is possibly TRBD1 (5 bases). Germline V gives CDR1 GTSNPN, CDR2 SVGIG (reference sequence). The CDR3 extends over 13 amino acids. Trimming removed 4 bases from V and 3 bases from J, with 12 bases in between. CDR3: CAWNYRDYYGYTF. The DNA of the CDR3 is TGTGCCTGGAACTACCGGGACTACTATGGCTACACCTTC.

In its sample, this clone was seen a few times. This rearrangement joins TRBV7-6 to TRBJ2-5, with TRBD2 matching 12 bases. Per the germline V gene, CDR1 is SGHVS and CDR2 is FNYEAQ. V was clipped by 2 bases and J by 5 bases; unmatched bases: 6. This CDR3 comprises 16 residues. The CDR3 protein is CASSLTGLAGWETQYF. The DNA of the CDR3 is TGTGCCAGCAGCTTAACCGGACTAGCGGGGTGGGAGACCCAGTACTTC.

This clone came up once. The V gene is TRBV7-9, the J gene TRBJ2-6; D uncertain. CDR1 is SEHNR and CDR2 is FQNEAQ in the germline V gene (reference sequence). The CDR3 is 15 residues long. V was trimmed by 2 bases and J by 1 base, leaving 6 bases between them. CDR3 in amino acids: CASSLSESGANVLTF. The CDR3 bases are TGTGCCAGCAGCTTATCAGAATCTGGGGCCAACGTCCTGACTTTC.

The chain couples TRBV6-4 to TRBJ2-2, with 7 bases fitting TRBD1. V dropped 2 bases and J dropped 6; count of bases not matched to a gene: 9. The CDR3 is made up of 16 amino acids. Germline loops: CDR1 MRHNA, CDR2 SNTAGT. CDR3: CASSDPDEGAAGELFF. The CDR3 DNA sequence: TGTGCCAGCAGTGACCCCGACGAGGGGGCTGCCGGGGAGCTGTTTTTT.

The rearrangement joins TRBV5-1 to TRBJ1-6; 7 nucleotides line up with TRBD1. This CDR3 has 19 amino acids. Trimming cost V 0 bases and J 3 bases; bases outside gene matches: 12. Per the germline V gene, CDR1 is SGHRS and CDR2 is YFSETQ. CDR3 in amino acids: CASSLGDRVANLYNSPLHF. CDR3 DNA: TGCGCCAGCAGCTTGGGAGACAGGGTCGCCAACCTCTATAATTCACCCCTCCACTTT. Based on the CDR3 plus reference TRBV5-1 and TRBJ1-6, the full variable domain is KAGVTQTPRYLIKTRGQQVTLSCSPISGHRSVSWYQQTPGQGLQFLFEYFSETQRNKGNFPGRFSGRQFSNSRSEMNVSTLELGDSALYLCASSLGDRVANLYNSPLHFGNGTRLTVT.

CDR3 coding DNA: TGTGCCACCTCTCCGGCAGTCAATCTTCTCAATCAGCCCCAGCATTTT. This codes for CATSPAVNLLNQPQHF. V is TRBV19 and J is TRBJ1-5; D is undetermined. The CDR3 is 16 amino acids. The germline V gene encodes CDR1 LNHDA and CDR2 SQIVND (reference sequence). V was shortened by 10 bases and J by 3 bases, with 22 bases between the two germline ends.

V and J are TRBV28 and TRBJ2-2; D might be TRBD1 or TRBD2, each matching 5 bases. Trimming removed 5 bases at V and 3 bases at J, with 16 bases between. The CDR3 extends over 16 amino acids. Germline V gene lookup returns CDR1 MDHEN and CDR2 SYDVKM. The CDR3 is CASSPRGGVYTGELFF. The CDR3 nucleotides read TGTGCCAGCAGTCCCCGGGGCGGCGTTTACACCGGGGAGCTGTTTTTT.

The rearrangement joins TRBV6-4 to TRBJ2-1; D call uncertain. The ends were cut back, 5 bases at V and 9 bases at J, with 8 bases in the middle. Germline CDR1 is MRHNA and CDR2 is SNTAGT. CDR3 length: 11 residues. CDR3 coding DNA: TGTGCCAGCAGTAGGTACGGTGAGCAGTTCTTC. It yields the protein CASSRYGEQFF.

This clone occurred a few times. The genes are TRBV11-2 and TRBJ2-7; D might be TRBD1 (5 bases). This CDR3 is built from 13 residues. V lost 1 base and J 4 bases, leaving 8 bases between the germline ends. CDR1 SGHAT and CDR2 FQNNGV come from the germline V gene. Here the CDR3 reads CASSLGGLYEQYF. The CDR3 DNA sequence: TGTGCCAGCAGCTTAGGGGGCCTTTACGAGCAGTACTTC.

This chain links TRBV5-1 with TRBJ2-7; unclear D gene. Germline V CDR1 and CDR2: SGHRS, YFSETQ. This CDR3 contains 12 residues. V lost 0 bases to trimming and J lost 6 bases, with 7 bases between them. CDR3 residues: CASSLVLGEQYF. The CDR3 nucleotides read TGCGCCAGCAGCTTGGTCCTAGGCGAGCAGTACTTC.

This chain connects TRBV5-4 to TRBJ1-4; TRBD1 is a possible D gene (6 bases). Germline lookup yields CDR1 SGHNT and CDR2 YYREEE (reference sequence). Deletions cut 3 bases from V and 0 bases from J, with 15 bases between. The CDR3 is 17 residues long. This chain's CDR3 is CASSSYRATATNEKLFF. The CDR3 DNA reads TGTGCCAGCAGCTCCTACAGGGCTACTGCAACTAATGAAAAACTGTTTTTT.

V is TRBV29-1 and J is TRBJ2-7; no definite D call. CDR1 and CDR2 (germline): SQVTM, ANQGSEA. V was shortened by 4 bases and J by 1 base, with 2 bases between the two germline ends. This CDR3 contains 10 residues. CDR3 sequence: CSVGSYEQYF. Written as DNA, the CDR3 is TGCAGCGTTGGGTCCTACGAGCAGTACTTC.

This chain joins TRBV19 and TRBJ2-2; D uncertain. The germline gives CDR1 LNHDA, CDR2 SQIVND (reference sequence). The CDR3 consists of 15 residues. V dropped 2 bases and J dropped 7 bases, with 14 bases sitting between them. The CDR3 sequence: CASSIMETAGGELFF. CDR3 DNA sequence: TGTGCCAGTAGTATAATGGAGACTGCTGGCGGGGAGCTGTTTTTT.

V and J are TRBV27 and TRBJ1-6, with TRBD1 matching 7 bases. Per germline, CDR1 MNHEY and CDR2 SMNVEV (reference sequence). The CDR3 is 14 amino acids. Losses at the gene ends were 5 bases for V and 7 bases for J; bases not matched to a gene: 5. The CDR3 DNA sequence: TGTGCCAGCAGTCCCGGGACAGAGAATTCACCCCTCCACTTT. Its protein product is CASSPGTENSPLHF.

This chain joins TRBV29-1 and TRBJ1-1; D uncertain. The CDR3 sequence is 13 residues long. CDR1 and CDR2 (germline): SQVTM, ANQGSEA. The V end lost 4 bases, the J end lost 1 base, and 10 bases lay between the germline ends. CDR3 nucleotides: TGCAGCGTTGGAGTATCGGGGAACACTGAAGCTTTCTTT. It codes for CSVGVSGNTEAFF.

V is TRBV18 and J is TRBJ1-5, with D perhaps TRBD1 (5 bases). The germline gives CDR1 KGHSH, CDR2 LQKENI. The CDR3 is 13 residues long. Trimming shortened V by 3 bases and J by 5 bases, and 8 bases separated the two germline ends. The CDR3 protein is CASSPGGDQPQHF. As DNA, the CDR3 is TGTGCCAGCTCACCGGGAGGGGATCAGCCCCAGCATTTT. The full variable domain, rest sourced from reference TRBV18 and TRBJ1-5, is NAGVMQNPRHLVRRRGQEARLRCSPMKGHSHVYWYRQLPEEGLKFMVYLQKENIIDESGMPKERFSAEFPKEGPSILRIQQVVRGDSAAYFCASSPGGDQPQHFGDGTRLSIL.

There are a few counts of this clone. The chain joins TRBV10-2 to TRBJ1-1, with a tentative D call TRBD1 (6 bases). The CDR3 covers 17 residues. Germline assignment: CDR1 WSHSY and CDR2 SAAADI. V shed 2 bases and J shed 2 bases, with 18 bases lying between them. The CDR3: CASSERGTTILNTEAFF. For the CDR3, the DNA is TGCGCCAGCAGTGAGAGGGGGACCACCATCTTAAACACTGAAGCTTTCTTT.